This T cell receptor beta chain is from a study of blood T cells in healthy people across ages. This clonotype was recorded at least ten times. Then a second PCR, running about 6 to 11 cycles, was carried out with a sample-barcoded 5' primer and a J-beta primer mix. TCRdb reprocessed the 5' RACE reads with MiXCR, giving one entry per CDR3 protein. The data contain hundreds of thousands of distinct CDR3 sequences, under 50% of them singletons. The material sequenced was blood. This receptor was obtained from a man under 40 in good health.

The CDR3 DNA follows: TGTGCCAGCAGCCAATACCGGACGGATAACACTGAAGCTTTCTTT. This translates into CASSQYRTDNTEAFF. V and J are TRBV7-9 and TRBJ1-1; the D is unclear. The CDR3 is made up of 15 amino acids. Germline V lookup: CDR1 SEHNR, CDR2 FQNEAQ (reference sequence). Trimming pared 5 bases from V and 2 bases from J, leaving 15 bases between.